This record concerns one T cell receptor beta chain sequence. This sample was taken from a study of blood T cell repertoires in COVID-19. Across the whole study: Material from acute and convalescent COVID-19 was sourced from the United States, Italy and Spain. T cells, B-cell-depleted T cells, or PBMCs provided the cDNA or gDNA that served as material.

Per the authors' pipeline: Amplifying reference gene primers gave estimates of nucleated cell counts. TCRdb's copy holds only in-frame clones and misses some; the assay was immunoSEQ multiplex PCR. For V, J and clone size, that table is used; D and trimming come from the DNA. The data contain some 170,000 clones, around 84% of them singletons. What was sequenced was peripheral blood. The receptor's source is a woman of 80 years or more with acute or convalescent COVID-19.

The DNA of the CDR3 is TGTGCCAGCAGCCAAGGTGTCAGGGGGCAGGGTCAGCCCCAGCATTTT. As protein: CASSQGVRGQGQPQHF. The V gene is TRBV3-1 (or the pseudogene TRBV3-2), the J gene TRBJ1-5; TRBD1 aligns across 8 bases. There are 16 residues in the CDR3. V shed 1 base, J shed 6 bases, and the junction held 8 bases outside the gene matches. Germline V gene lookup returns CDR1 LGHDT and CDR2 YNNKEL (reference sequence).